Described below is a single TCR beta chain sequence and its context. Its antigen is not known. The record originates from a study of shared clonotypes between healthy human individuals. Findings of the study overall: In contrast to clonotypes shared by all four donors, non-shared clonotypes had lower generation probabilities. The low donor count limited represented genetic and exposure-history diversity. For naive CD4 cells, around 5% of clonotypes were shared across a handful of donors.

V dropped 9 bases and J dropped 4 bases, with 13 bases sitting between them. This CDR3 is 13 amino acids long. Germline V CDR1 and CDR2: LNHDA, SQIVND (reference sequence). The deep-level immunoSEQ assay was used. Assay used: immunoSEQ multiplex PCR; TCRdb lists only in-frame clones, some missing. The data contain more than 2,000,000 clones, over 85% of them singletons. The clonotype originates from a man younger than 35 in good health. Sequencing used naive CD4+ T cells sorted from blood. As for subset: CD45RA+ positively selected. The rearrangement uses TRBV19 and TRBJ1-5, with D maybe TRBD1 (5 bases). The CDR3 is CASRDAGNQPQHF. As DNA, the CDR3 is TGTGCCAGCCGGGACGCTGGGAATCAGCCCCAGCATTTT.